This TCR beta chain was captured in a study of blood T cell repertoires in COVID-19. For the study at large: Whether acute or convalescent, the COVID-19 samples came from the United States, Italy and Spain.

The CDR3 length is 17 residues. Original analysis: The authors estimated nucleated cell counts from reference gene primer amplification. The repertoire was sequenced with immunoSEQ multiplex PCR; TCRdb's copy has only in-frame clones and lacks some. The V and J calls and clone size were taken over from that table, and D and trimming were inferred from the DNA. The sample yields around 64,000 clones, roughly 70% seen once. Membership in each cohort depended on participant-reported clinical history. The sequenced sample consisted of PBMCs or T cells enriched from blood (not recorded which). The TCR originated in a woman aged 55-69 years who had been exposed to COVID-19. V gene TRBV21-1 combines with J gene TRBJ2-1; TRBD2 is taken as the D call from the table, unchecked against the DNA. TRBV21-1 is a pseudogene segment. This CDR3 is CASSKGALLGDNNEQFF. Written as DNA, the CDR3 is TGTGCCAGCAGCAAAGGGGCGTTACTAGGCGATAACAATGAGCAGTTCTTC.